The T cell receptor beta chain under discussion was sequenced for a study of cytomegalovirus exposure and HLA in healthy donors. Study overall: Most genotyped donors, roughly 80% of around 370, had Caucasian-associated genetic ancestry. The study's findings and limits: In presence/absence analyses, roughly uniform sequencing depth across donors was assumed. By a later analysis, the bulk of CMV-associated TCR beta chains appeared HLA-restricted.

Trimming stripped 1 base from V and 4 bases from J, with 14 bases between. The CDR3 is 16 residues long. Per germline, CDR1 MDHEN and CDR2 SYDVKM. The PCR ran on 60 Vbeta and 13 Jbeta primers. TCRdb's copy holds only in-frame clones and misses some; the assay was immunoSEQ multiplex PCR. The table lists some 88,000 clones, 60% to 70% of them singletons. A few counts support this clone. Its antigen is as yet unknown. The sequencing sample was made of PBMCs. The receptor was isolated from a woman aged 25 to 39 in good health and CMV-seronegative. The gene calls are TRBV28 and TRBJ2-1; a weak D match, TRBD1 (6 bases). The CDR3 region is CASSLFPGAEYNEQFF. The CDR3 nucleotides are TGTGCCAGCAGTTTATTTCCAGGGGCGGAATACAATGAGCAGTTCTTC.